This T cell receptor beta chain was captured by sequencing in a study of T cells after yellow fever vaccination. Across the study: Fractions containing few cells were prepared with SMART-Seq v4 Ultra Low Input. Study-level points and caveats: Abundant clonotypes from the bulk population could contaminate FACS-sorted repertoires. At day 0, almost all vaccine-responding clonotypes escaped detection in the sorted memory subsets.

A process of 5'RACE template switching, which added a universal primer site and UMIs, was used to make TCR cDNA. TCRdb ran MiXCR on the 5' RACE reads and lists one entry per CDR3 protein. Found here are tens of thousands of distinct CDR3 sequences, less than 3.5% of them singletons; the top ten hold 0.98%. This clonotype is medium-sized within its sample. Trimming left V 5 bases short and J 4 bases short, with 15 bases between. This CDR3 spans 15 amino acids. CDR1 and CDR2 from the germline V gene are SGHVS and FNYEAQ. The V gene is TRBV7-6, the J gene TRBJ1-5, with a weak D call TRBD1 (6 bases). Specimen: PBMCs, either bulk or a sorted T-cell subset (CD4+, CD8+, memory, or dextramer-sorted; not recorded which), collected more than 40 days after the first yellow fever vaccination. The origin of this receptor is a man younger than 30 who received the YFV17D yellow fever vaccine. CDR3 in DNA: TGTGCCAGCAGCCTATCCGGGACATCAAATCAGCCCCAGCATTTT. Encoded protein: CASSLSGTSNQPQHF.